Here is one TCR beta chain with its context. This sample is part of a study of radiotherapy plus CTLA-4 blockade in lung cancer. Only in-frame clones appear in the TCRdb table, and some are missing; sequencing was by immunoSEQ multiplex PCR. The data contain about 110,000 clones, over 75% of them singletons. Germline V lookup: CDR1 SGHRS, CDR2 YFSETQ. The ends were cut back, 3 bases at V and 7 bases at J, with 20 bases in the middle. This CDR3 contains 16 residues. The rearrangement uses TRBV5-1 and TRBJ2-1, with a weak D call TRBD2 (5 bases). The specimen comprised peripheral blood, sampled from a patient treated with radiotherapy plus ipilimumab. This TCR derives from a human donor with non-small cell lung cancer that progressed on radiotherapy plus ipilimumab. Some clones in this sample may be carry-over from other donors' samples. The CDR3 nucleotides are TGCGCCAGCAGCTCGAGGGTAGCGACGGGTGCGAATGAGCAGTTCTTC. Translating it yields CASSSRVATGANEQFF.